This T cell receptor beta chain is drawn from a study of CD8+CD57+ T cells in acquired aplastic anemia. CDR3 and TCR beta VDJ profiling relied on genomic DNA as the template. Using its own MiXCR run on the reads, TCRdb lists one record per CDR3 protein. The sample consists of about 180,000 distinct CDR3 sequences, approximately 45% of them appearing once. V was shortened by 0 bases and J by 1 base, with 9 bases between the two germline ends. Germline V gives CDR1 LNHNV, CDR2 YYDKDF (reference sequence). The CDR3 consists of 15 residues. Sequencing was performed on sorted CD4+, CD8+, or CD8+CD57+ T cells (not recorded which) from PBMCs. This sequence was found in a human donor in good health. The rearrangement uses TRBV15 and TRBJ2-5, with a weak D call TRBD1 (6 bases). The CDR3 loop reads CATSRDRGGQETQYF. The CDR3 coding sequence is TGTGCCACCAGCAGAGACAGGGGTGGCCAAGAGACCCAGTACTTC.